A selection of T cell receptor beta chains follows, all from one sample in a study of OX40 agonist ivuxolimab in advanced cancers. TCRdb's copy holds only in-frame clones and misses some; the assay was immunoSEQ multiplex PCR. The table includes around 64,000 clones, about 91% detected once. Source: CD4+ or CD8+ T cells sorted from blood, taken in a trial of the OX40 agonist ivuxolimab. Receptors were obtained from an adult with an advanced solid tumor such as melanoma, head and neck, liver or kidney cancer. The CDR3 runs from the conserved cysteine through the conserved F or W. The D gene is left open where the match is weak. For some rows the clone size is stated as once, few or many, or as a class when expanded; others skip it.

v_gene	j_gene	d_gene	abundance	CDR3aa	CDR3nt
TRBV5-1	TRBJ2-3	.	.	CASSLRGGPTDTQYF	TGCGCCAGCAGCTTGAGAGGAGGGCCCACAGATACGCAGTATTTT
TRBV6-5	TRBJ2-7	.	.	CASSYSSGQRDYEQYF	TGTGCCAGCAGTTACTCATCCGGACAGAGAGACTACGAGCAGTACTTC
TRBV9	TRBJ1-5	.	.	CASSVGQSNQPQHF	TGTGCCAGCAGCGTAGGACAGAGCAATCAGCCCCAGCATTTT
TRBV7-8	TRBJ2-3	.	.	CASSPRTDGNTQYF	TGTGCCAGCAGCCCTAGGACGGATGGAAATACGCAGTATTTT
TRBV7-2	TRBJ1-1	TRBD1	.	CASSPGTGAHKAFF	TGTGCCAGCAGCCCCGGGACAGGGGCACACAAAGCTTTCTTT
TRBV4-1	TRBJ2-7	.	.	CASSQAVFNYEQYF	TGCGCCAGCAGCCAAGCCGTGTTCAACTACGAGCAGTACTTC
TRBV27	TRBJ1-1	.	.	CASSLNVNTEAFF	TGTGCCAGCAGTTTAAATGTGAACACTGAAGCTTTCTTT
TRBV7-3	TRBJ2-1	.	.	CASSEDSYNEQFF	TGTGCCAGCAGCGAGGACAGTTACAATGAGCAGTTCTTC
TRBV5-4	TRBJ2-1	.	.	CATSQGSLDEQFF	TGTGCCACTTCACAGGGATCCTTAGATGAGCAGTTCTTC
TRBV19	TRBJ1-1	.	.	CASNQDANTEAFF	TGTGCCAGTAACCAGGATGCAAACACTGAAGCTTTCTTT
TRBV6-1	TRBJ2-7	TRBD1	.	CASRTGTGGVEQYF	TGTGCCAGCAGAACCGGGACAGGGGGCGTCGAGCAGTACTTC
TRBV27	TRBJ2-7	.	.	CASSLAPGGKSYEQYF	TGTGCCAGCAGTTTGGCCCCCGGCGGGAAGTCCTACGAGCAGTACTTC
TRBV15	TRBJ2-1	TRBD2	.	CATSRDGVAGNNEQFF	TGTGCCACCAGCAGAGATGGGGTAGCGGGAAACAATGAGCAGTTCTTC
TRBV19	TRBJ1-5	TRBD1	.	CASGTGSNQPQHF	TGTGCCAGCGGGACAGGGAGTAATCAGCCCCAGCATTTT
TRBV11-1	TRBJ1-1	TRBD1	.	CASSYNRGNTEAFF	TGTGCCAGCAGCTATAACAGGGGGAACACTGAAGCTTTCTTT
TRBV19	TRBJ2-7	.	.	CASSIETGGSYEQYF	TGTGCCAGTAGTATCGAGACAGGCGGATCCTACGAGCAGTACTTC
TRBV19	TRBJ1-4	TRBD1	once	CASSSRTGLNEKLFF	TGTGCCAGTAGTTCCCGGACAGGCCTTAATGAAAAACTGTTTTTT
TRBV9	TRBJ2-7	.	.	CASSPGDAGLPYEQYF	TGTGCCAGCAGCCCCGGAGATGCGGGGCTTCCCTACGAGCAGTACTTC
TRBV25-1	TRBJ1-5	.	.	CASSEGSSNQPQHF	TGTGCCAGCAGTGAAGGTAGTAGCAATCAGCCCCAGCATTTT
TRBV28	TRBJ2-7	TRBD1	.	CASSVQGAYYEQYF	TGTGCCAGCAGTGTACAGGGGGCCTATTATGAGCAGTACTTC
TRBV4-2	TRBJ2-2	TRBD2	.	CASSQGLAERTGELFF	TGTGCCAGCAGCCAAGGACTAGCGGAAAGGACCGGGGAGCTGTTTTTT
TRBV6-5	TRBJ2-3	.	.	CASSQNEQGGDTQYF	TGTGCCAGCAGTCAGAACGAACAGGGTGGTGATACGCAGTATTTT
TRBV9	TRBJ2-1	TRBD2	.	CASSGASGRNEQFF	TGTGCCAGCAGCGGAGCTAGCGGGAGAAATGAGCAGTTCTTC
TRBV28	TRBJ2-7	TRBD2	.	CASSLTLAGGGYEQYF	TGTGCCAGCAGCTTGACTCTAGCGGGAGGGGGCTACGAGCAGTACTTC
TRBV28	TRBJ2-3	TRBD2	.	CASSLWVAGGTDTQYF	TGTGCCAGCAGTTTATGGGTAGCGGGAGGGACAGATACGCAGTATTTT
TRBV28	TRBJ1-3	.	.	CASSLSFLSSGNTIYF	TGTGCCAGCAGTTTATCTTTCCTAAGCTCTGGAAACACCATATATTTT
TRBV9	TRBJ2-7	TRBD2	.	CASSETPSGNSYEQYF	TGTGCCAGCAGCGAGACCCCTAGCGGCAACTCCTACGAGCAGTACTTC
TRBV19	TRBJ2-7	.	.	CASSTGNTPNYEQYF	TGTGCCAGTAGTACGGGGAATACCCCCAATTACGAGCAGTACTTC
TRBV6-5	TRBJ2-7	TRBD2	.	CASSYSSGRETYEQYF	TGTGCCAGCAGTTACTCTAGCGGGAGAGAAACCTACGAGCAGTACTTC